These 8 T cell receptor delta chains were all obtained from the same sample, sequenced in a study of gamma-delta T cells after stem cell transplantation. TCRdb used CATT to re-call clones from the RT-PCR reads. In the table there are 1,000 to 1,500 delta-chain clones, less than 2% of which are singletons. The sequenced sample consisted of gamma-delta T cells. Receptors were obtained from a human donor. It is not recorded whose cells these are; they may come from a transplant donor.

This clone was seen a few times. TCRdb attributes to this sequence the protein of a much larger clone, which differs from the DNA translation at residue 4; a read error is likely, and the protein displayed is translated from the DNA. The chain joins TRDV2 to TRDJ1, with TRDD3 matching over 8 bases. Unmatched junction bases numbered 10, after V lost 5 bases and J lost 0 bases. Germline V CDR1 and CDR2: GEAIGNYY, EKD. This CDR3 is built from 16 residues. This CDR3 is CACGVLGGKDTDKLIF. The CDR3 coding sequence is TGTGCCTGTGGCGTACTGGGGGGCAAGGACACCGATAAACTCATCTTT.

As regards this clone: It is likely a read error: a sequence one base away is far more abundant. The DNA is omitted, as the CDR3 cannot be located on it reliably, and the CDR3 follows TCRdb's listing. This chain uses TRDV2 with TRDJ3; TRDD3, the table's D call, was not compared with the DNA. CDR1 GEAIGNYY and CDR2 EKD come from the germline V gene. The CDR3 length equals 19 residues, ends included. CDR3 residues: CACDTLGDTSSWDTRQMFF.

Comments on this clone: This likely reflects a read error, since a far larger clone is one base away. This same CDR3 is encoded by further DNA sequences in the sample. V gene TRDV1 combines with J gene TRDJ1; possible D gene TRDD1, 5 bases. V lost 3 bases to trimming and J lost 10 bases, with 39 bases between them. CDR1 and CDR2 from the germline V gene are TSWWSYY and QGS. The CDR3 sequence is 21 residues long. The CDR3 loop is CALGDPIVIGFRMWTRSRLIF. Here the CDR3 DNA reads TGTGCTCTTGGGGACCCCATAGTAATTGGTTTCCGCATGTGGACCCGATCTCGACTCATCTTT.

By its share, this clone is large (0.1 to 1%). Other nucleotide sequences from this sample produce the same CDR3. The gene calls are TRDV2 and TRDJ1; TRDD3 aligns across 8 bases. V shed 1 base and J 0 bases; nucleotides not matched to a gene: 9. CDR3 length: 17 amino acids. Germline-derived CDR1 and CDR2 are GEAIGNYY and EKD. The CDR3: CACDTLGGGSYTDKLIF. The CDR3 DNA reads as TGTGCCTGTGACACGCTAGGTGGGGGATCCTACACCGATAAACTCATCTTT.

This clone was found a few times. Being one base from a much bigger clone, this may be a read error. The sample holds other DNA sequences that translate to the same CDR3. The chain has TRDV2 and TRDJ1, with D uncertain. V lost 0 bases and J 7 bases, leaving 20 bases between the germline ends. The CDR3 is 16 residues long. The germline gives CDR1 GEAIGNYY, CDR2 EKD. The chain's CDR3 is CACDTVGDVLVAKLIF. CDR3 coding DNA: TGTGCCTGTGACACCGTGGGAGATGTGCTTGTTGCTAAACTCATCTTT.

This clone was observed a few times. A far larger clone is a single base away, which makes a read error likely. Other DNA sequences in this sample translate to the same CDR3. The chain combines TRDV2 with TRDJ2; 13 bases fit TRDD3. The CDR3 length is 18 residues. The V gene's germline CDR1 is GEAIGNYY and CDR2 EKD. The DNA of the CDR3 is TGTGCCTGTGACGCGGTACTGGGGGATACGCGGAAGACAGCACAACTCTTTTTT. It translates to CACDAVLGDTRKTAQLFF.

Turning to this clone: This likely reflects a read error, since a far larger clone is one base away. This sample also contains other DNA sequences that code for the same CDR3. This chain links TRDV2 with TRDJ1; 8 bases agree with TRDD3. CDR1 and CDR2 from the germline V gene are GEAIGNYY and EKD. CDR3 length: 22 residues. This CDR3 reads CACDTLPTPLTGGHPYTDKLIF. For the CDR3, the DNA is TGCGCCTGTGACACCTTGCCTACCCCACTTACTGGGGGGCATCCTTACACCGATAAACTCATCTTT.

This clone was seen only a few times. A read error likely explains this, since a far larger clone differs by one base. DNA for the CDR3: TGTGCCTGTGACACATCGGAGCTGGGGGATCACCTCTCCTGGGGCACCCGACAGATGTTTTTC. It specifies CACDTSELGDHLSWGTRQMFF. This sequence joins TRDV2 and TRDJ3; TRDD3 matches at 9 bases. The CDR3 has 21 amino acids. CDR1 and CDR2 from the germline V gene are GEAIGNYY and EKD.